Shown below are 3 T cell receptor beta chains from a single sample sequenced in a study of cytomegalovirus exposure and HLA in healthy donors. The PCR was carried out with 60 Vbeta primers and 13 Jbeta primers. Sequencing used immunoSEQ multiplex PCR; TCRdb keeps in-frame clones, though not all of them. The repertoire holds about 140,000 clones, with more than 75% as singletons. The specimen was PBMCs. These receptors were obtained from a male donor in good health and CMV-seronegative.

The CDR3 here is CASTLGEAGEKLFF. Written as DNA, the CDR3 is TGTGCCAGCACTTTGGGCGAGGCGGGTGAAAAACTGTTTTTT. This chain connects TRBV6-1 to TRBJ1-4, with unresolved D. V was trimmed by 7 bases and J by 7 bases, leaving 16 bases between them. Germline V gene data show CDR1 as MNHNS and CDR2 as SASEGT. The CDR3 totals 14 residues.

This clone was observed a handful of times. The chain has TRBV6-1 and TRBJ1-2, with TRBD1 identical over 10 bases. CDR1 is MNHNS, CDR2 SASEGT, per germline. The V gene end was trimmed by 9 bases and the J gene end by 5 bases; junction bases not matched to a gene: 12. CDR3 length: 15 amino acids. The CDR3: CASNRDRGLVYGYTF. The DNA for the CDR3 is TGTGCCAGTAACCGGGACAGGGGCCTAGTGTATGGCTACACCTTC.

To note about this clone: Distinct nucleotide sequences in the sample also encode this CDR3. The chain employs TRBV7-9 and TRBJ2-5; 9 bases agree with TRBD2. V was clipped by 9 bases and J by 3 bases; unmatched bases: 11. Germline values: CDR1 SEHNR, CDR2 FQNEAQ (reference sequence). This CDR3 is 15 amino acids long. CDR3 coding DNA: TGTGCCAGTAGCCCGCCCGCGGGGGGGAAAGAGACCCAGTACTTC. This encodes CASSPPAGGKETQYF.